This TCR beta chain was identified during a study of a mutant IDH1 vaccine in newly diagnosed glioma. Looking at the study overall: Vaccinations, eight in total, occurred in weeks 1, 3, 5, 7, 11, 15, 19, 23.

Time point: week 23, last vaccination. Doses comprised 300 ug of mutant IDH1 20-mer peptide each, plus topical imiquimod. Those who donated had recent WHO grade 3 or 4 IDH1-mutant, ATRX-lost astrocytomas. The method was immunoSEQ multiplex PCR; TCRdb's version includes in-frame clones alone and lacks a portion of them. This table holds around 60,000 clones, approximately 84% found once. This clone occurred once. Its target is not known. V dropped 11 bases and J dropped 3; count of bases not matched to a gene: 7. The CDR3 covers 13 residues. Germline V lookup: CDR1 LNHDA, CDR2 SQIVND (reference sequence).

V usage is TRBV19 and J usage is TRBJ1-5, with 7 bases fitting TRBD1. This sequence originates from a young man with glioma. The source material was PBMCs, sampled from a glioma patient whose treatment included an IDH1 peptide vaccine. The CDR3 is CAASGQYNQPQHF. CDR3 bases: TGTGCCGCATCGGGACAGTACAATCAGCCCCAGCATTTT.